The rows below give T cell receptor beta chains drawn from one sample of a study of regulatory and conventional T cells in RAG deficiency. The repertoire was sequenced with immunoSEQ multiplex PCR; TCRdb's copy has only in-frame clones and lacks some. The sample records roughly 13,000 clones, more than 85% being singletons. This sample also appeared in a second study, on regulatory T cells.

Sequencing was done on a sample of CD4+ effector T cells sorted from blood. The receptors were sampled from a human donor in good health. The CDR3 runs from the conserved cysteine through the conserved F or W. D genes are given only for firm matches.

v_gene: TRBV30
d_gene: TRBD1
j_gene: TRBJ1-4
CDR3nt: TGTGCCTGGGCAGGGGGGGAAAAACTGTTTTTT
CDR3aa: CAWAGGEKLFF

v_gene: TRBV28
d_gene: NA
j_gene: TRBJ2-1
CDR3nt: TGTGCCAGCTGCAGCAATGAGCAGTTCTTC
CDR3aa: CASCSNEQFF

v_gene: TRBV7-6
d_gene: TRBD2
j_gene: TRBJ2-5
CDR3nt: TGTGCCAGCAGCTTATTCGCCCCCAGCGGGGGGGCCAAGCAAGAGACCCAGTACTTC
CDR3aa: CASSLFAPSGGAKQETQYF

v_gene: TRBV19
d_gene: NA
j_gene: TRBJ2-1
CDR3nt: TGTGCCAGTAAGCCCCCAGGGAGCTCCTACAATGAGCAGTTCTTC
CDR3aa: CASKPPGSSYNEQFF

v_gene: TRBV7-9
d_gene: NA
j_gene: TRBJ1-1
CDR3nt: TGTGCCAGCAGCTTAGATGGCCCGAACATGATAGCTTTCTTT
CDR3aa: CASSLDGPNMIAFF

v_gene: TRBV20-1
d_gene: NA
j_gene: TRBJ2-4
CDR3nt: TGCAGTGCTCAAACAGAAAACATTCAGTACTTC
CDR3aa: CSAQTENIQYF

v_gene: TRBV9
d_gene: TRBD1
j_gene: TRBJ1-6
CDR3nt: TGTGCCAGCAGCGTGGGACAGGGGAATTCACCCCTCCACTTT
CDR3aa: CASSVGQGNSPLHF

v_gene: TRBV6-1
d_gene: NA
j_gene: TRBJ2-2
CDR3nt: TGTGCCAGCAGTGGAACCGCTTGGGGAACCGGGGAGCTGTTTTTT
CDR3aa: CASSGTAWGTGELFF

v_gene: TRBV7-2
d_gene: NA
j_gene: TRBJ1-1
CDR3nt: TGTGCCAGCAGCCTCCGGACGGGCTTCGAAGCTTTCTTT
CDR3aa: CASSLRTGFEAFF

v_gene: TRBV30
d_gene: NA
j_gene: TRBJ1-1
CDR3nt: TGTGCCTGGAGTGCCCGGGGGCCACCCGGAGAAGCTTTCTTT
CDR3aa: CAWSARGPPGEAFF

v_gene: TRBV19
d_gene: TRBD2
j_gene: TRBJ2-1
CDR3nt: TGTGCCAGTAGTATCGGGGGGGTGGAGCAGTTCTTC
CDR3aa: CASSIGGVEQFF

v_gene: TRBV4-1
d_gene: NA
j_gene: TRBJ1-5
CDR3nt: TGCGCCAGCAGCCAAGCAACACAGGTGTCCCATCAGCCCCAGCATTTT
CDR3aa: CASSQATQVSHQPQHF

v_gene: TRBV28
d_gene: NA
j_gene: TRBJ1-2
CDR3nt: TGTGCCAGCAGTCCAGGGGTTCCGTATGGCTACACCTTC
CDR3aa: CASSPGVPYGYTF

v_gene: TRBV4-2
d_gene: TRBD2
j_gene: TRBJ2-7
CDR3nt: TGTGCCAGCAGCCAAGAATTAGCGGGAGAACTCTACGAGCAGTACTTC
CDR3aa: CASSQELAGELYEQYF